Sequencing of this TCR beta chain was carried out in a study of T cell responses to AZD1222 COVID-19 vaccine. The trim removed 1 base at V and 5 bases at J, leaving 1 base unmatched. The CDR3 is 14 amino acids. Germline V gene sequence: CDR1 SGHVS, CDR2 FQNEAQ. TCRdb keeps only in-frame clones here, not all; method: immunoSEQ multiplex PCR. Of over 150,000 clones in the sample, less than 90% were seen once. The specimen was peripheral blood, collected on day 0 of AZD1222 vaccination. This TCR derives from an adult in good health. The chain carries TRBV7-8 and TRBJ1-2, with TRBD1 matching over 10 bases. CDR3 nucleotide sequence: TGTGCCAGCAGCTTAGTGGACAGGGGGTATGGCTACACCTTC. Translated, it gives CASSLVDRGYGYTF.